Presented here are 32 T cell receptor beta chains from one specimen sequenced in a study of human T cells and chemical hapten exposure. Time point specified: pre-sensitization, week 0. The treatment here: therapeutic diphenylcyclopropenone sensitization with weekly scalp DPC. TCRdb called the RACE reads again in MiXCR, with one record for every CDR3 protein. Here the sample spans about 270,000 distinct CDR3 sequences, approximately 7.5% being singletons. The starting material was whole blood, obtained in connection with sensitization to the hapten diphenylcyclopropenone (DPC). The origin of the receptors is a man between 18 and 29 years old with alopecia areata. Some clones in this sample may be carry-over from other donors' samples.

This clonotype was detected only a few times. The chain links TRBV20-1 to TRBJ2-1; TRBD2 might be the D (5 bases). The CDR3 is 16 residues long. The ends were cut back, 0 bases at V and 4 bases at J, with 16 bases in the middle. Germline V gene lookup returns CDR1 DFQATT and CDR2 SNEGSKA (reference sequence). CDR3 amino acids: CSARDLKAEHYNEQFF. The CDR3 DNA reads as TGCAGTGCTAGAGACTTAAAAGCGGAACATTACAATGAGCAGTTCTTC.

The CDR3 region is CASTSSGVIWYEQYV. CDR3 bases: TGTGCCAGCACCTCTTCAGGGGTCATCTGGTACGAGCAGTACGTC. The J gene is TRBJ2-7, the V gene TRBV2; TRBD1 is a possible D gene (6 bases). V gave up 7 bases and J gave up 4 bases, with 20 bases separating them. Germline CDR1 and CDR2: SNHLY and FYNNEI. The CDR3 covers 15 residues.

V and J are TRBV29-1 and TRBJ1-2; no firm D call. The ends were cut back, 5 bases at V and 2 bases at J, with 9 bases in the middle. The germline V gene encodes CDR1 SQVTM and CDR2 ANQGSEA. This CDR3 comprises 12 residues. The CDR3 sequence is CSVKDGNYGYTF. CDR3 nucleotides: TGCAGCGTTAAGGACGGGAACTATGGCTACACCTTC. Based on the CDR3 plus reference TRBV29-1 and TRBJ1-2, the full variable domain is SAVISQKPSRDICQRGTSLTIQCQVDSQVTMMFWYRQQPGQSLTLIATANQGSEATYESGFVIDKFPISRPNLTFSTLTVSNMSPEDSSIYLCSVKDGNYGYTFGSGTRLTVV.

The table lists this clonotype with many counts. This chain joins TRBV3-1 and TRBJ1-3; a possible D gene is TRBD1 (5 bases). V was trimmed by 5 bases and J by 4 bases, leaving 6 bases between them. The CDR3 length is 12 residues. Germline-derived CDR1 and CDR2 are LGHDT and YNNKEL (reference sequence). CDR3: CASSGQGNTIYF. CDR3 DNA: TGTGCCAGCAGCGGACAAGGAAACACCATATATTTT.

In the case of this clonotype: One end of the junction does not line up with germline, which may come from a read error. The genes are TRBV2 and TRBJ2-1, with D possibly matching TRBD1 (6 bases). CDR1 is SNHLY, CDR2 FYNNEI, per germline. The CDR3 runs 14 residues. The CDR3 sequence is CVSSEGDSYNEQFF. The CDR3 bases are TGTGTCAGCAGTGAGGGGGACTCCTACAATGAGCAGTTCTTC. The full variable domain, completed using reference TRBV2 and TRBJ2-1, is EPEVTQTPSHQVTQMGQEVILRCVPISNHLYFYWYRQILGQKVEFLVSFYNNEISEKSEIFDDQFSVERPDGSNFTLKIRSTKLEDSAMYFCVSSEGDSYNEQFFGPGTRLTVL.

The rearrangement joins TRBV2 to TRBJ2-7; D call uncertain. The CDR3 runs to 11 residues. Trimming cost V 10 bases and J 5 bases, with 12 bases left between them. In germline, CDR1 is SNHLY, CDR2 FYNNEI. The CDR3 region has the DNA TGTGCCAACAAAGTTTCCCACGAGCAGTACTTC. Translated: CANKVSHEQYF. The variable domain in full, completed from reference TRBV2 and TRBJ2-7, reads EPEVTQTPSHQVTQMGQEVILRCVPISNHLYFYWYRQILGQKVEFLVSFYNNEISEKSEIFDDQFSVERPDGSNFTLKIRSTKLEDSAMYFCANKVSHEQYFGPGTRLTVT.

The chain has TRBV29-1 and TRBJ2-7; tentative D call: TRBD1 (6 bases). Trimming cost V 1 base and J 0 bases, with 7 bases left between them. This CDR3 contains 13 residues. From germline, CDR1 is SQVTM and CDR2 ANQGSEA. This CDR3 is CSVEGTDSYEQYF. The CDR3 nucleotides read TGCAGCGTTGAAGGGACAGACTCCTACGAGCAGTACTTC.

This chain uses TRBV11-2 with TRBJ2-5; no clear D. V was trimmed by 1 base and J by 2 bases, leaving 20 bases between them. Germline-derived CDR1 and CDR2 are SGHAT and FQNNGV. This CDR3 has 18 residues. The CDR3 nucleotides read TGTGCCAGCAGCTTAGGACCAAGTTTCCAGATAGTTCAAGAGACCCAGTACTTC. Translation: CASSLGPSFQIVQETQYF.

Here the CDR3 reads CASSPTGMPQYF. DNA of the CDR3: TGTGCCAGCAGCCCGACGGGGATGCCGCAGTATTTT. The genes are TRBV7-3 and TRBJ2-3; TRBD2 might be the D (5 bases). In germline, CDR1 is SGHTA, CDR2 FQGTGA. The CDR3 is 12 residues long. Trimming shortened V by 5 bases and J by 10 bases, and 13 bases separated the two germline ends.

The rearrangement links TRBV6-1 to TRBJ2-7; D might be TRBD1 (5 bases). V was shortened by 7 bases and J by 2 bases, with 18 bases between the two germline ends. This CDR3 has 15 residues. CDR1 is MNHNS, CDR2 SASEGT, per germline. The CDR3 nucleotides are TGTGCCAGCAAGAAGGGAACAGGAGCGACCTACGAGCAGTACTTC. This codes for CASKKGTGATYEQYF.

The rearrangement joins TRBV20-1 to TRBJ1-2; 7 positions match TRBD1. The CDR3 has 13 residues. Unmatched junction bases numbered 4, after V lost 2 bases and J lost 4 bases. Germline V gives CDR1 DFQATT, CDR2 SNEGSKA (reference sequence). The CDR3 spells CSARQGVGYGYTF. CDR3 DNA sequence: TGCAGTGCTAGACAGGGGGTCGGCTATGGCTACACCTTC.

This clonotype turned up a few times. The gene calls are TRBV9 and TRBJ2-1; 9 nucleotides agree with TRBD1. Germline CDR1 SGDLS, CDR2 YYNGEE. V was pared by 4 bases and J by 6 bases, with 11 bases of the junction left unmatched. This CDR3 is built from 16 residues. The DNA of the CDR3 is TGTGCCAGCAGCCCCAGGAGGGACAGGGTTATCAATGAGCAGTTCTTC. Translated, it gives CASSPRRDRVINEQFF.

The genes are TRBV6-1 and TRBJ2-7, with TRBD1 matching over 10 bases. Germline loops: CDR1 MNHNS, CDR2 SASEGT. The CDR3 totals 16 residues. After removal of 6 bases from V and 4 bases from J, the junction contained 12 bases not matched to a gene. This CDR3 is CASRSIPGQGWYEQYF. The CDR3 DNA follows: TGTGCCAGCAGGTCTATCCCGGGACAGGGGTGGTACGAGCAGTACTTC.

The CDR3 DNA sequence: TGTGCCAGCAGACGCCCGGTCCTCTATGGCTACACCTTC. Translation: CASRRPVLYGYTF. The V gene is TRBV6-2 or TRBV6-3, the J gene TRBJ1-2; D remains ambiguous. Germline V lookup: CDR1 MNHEY, CDR2 SVGEGT. V shed 6 bases and J shed 4 bases, with 12 bases lying between them. The CDR3 loop spans 13 amino acids.

This clonotype appeared many times. The chain recombines TRBV3-1 with TRBJ2-5; D is undetermined. The CDR3 spans 15 residues. Germline V lookup: CDR1 LGHDT, CDR2 YNNKEL (reference sequence). Trimming took 1 base from V and 0 from J, leaving 9 bases between them. The CDR3 region has the DNA TGTGCCAGCAGCCAAGTTGGCACGTACCAAGAGACCCAGTACTTC. Protein: CASSQVGTYQETQYF.

As concerns this clonotype: An end of the junction does not agree with germline; a read error may underlie this. V usage is TRBV6-2 or TRBV6-3 and J usage is TRBJ2-2; 9 nucleotides line up with TRBD1. Germline V gives CDR1 MNHEY, CDR2 SVGEGT. The CDR3 spans 15 residues. CDR3 residues: CGSSFRTGAIGELFF. The CDR3 DNA follows: TGTGGCAGCAGTTTCCGGACAGGGGCGATCGGGGAGCTGTTTTTT.

V gene TRBV6-2 or TRBV6-3 combines with J gene TRBJ1-6; 10 positions agree with TRBD1. Germline CDR1 MNHEY, CDR2 SVGEGT. Trimming took 2 bases from V and 3 from J; bases not matched to a gene: 4. CDR3 size: 17 residues. DNA of the CDR3: TGTGCCAGCAGTTACGACAGGGGGCTTGGCTATAATTCACCCCTCCACTTT. Its translation is CASSYDRGLGYNSPLHF.

This clonotype was seen a handful of times. The gene calls are TRBV2 and TRBJ1-2; D not resolved. Trimming cost V 1 base and J 7 bases, with 13 bases left between them. The CDR3 has 14 amino acids. Germline V lookup: CDR1 SNHLY, CDR2 FYNNEI. CDR3 amino acids: CASSEGGFPTGYTF. The CDR3 DNA reads TGTGCCAGCAGTGAAGGGGGATTCCCCACTGGCTACACCTTC. The entire variable domain, with the rest obtained from reference TRBV2 and TRBJ1-2, is as follows: EPEVTQTPSHQVTQMGQEVILRCVPISNHLYFYWYRQILGQKVEFLVSFYNNEISEKSEIFDDQFSVERPDGSNFTLKIRSTKLEDSAMYFCASSEGGFPTGYTFGSGTRLTVV.

This clonotype was counted a few times. This chain joins TRBV6-6 and TRBJ1-5, with 9 bases aligning to TRBD1. The J segment lost 3 bases and the V segment lost 5 bases, leaving 2 bases of the junction unmatched. This CDR3 comprises 14 residues. The germline V gene encodes CDR1 MNHNY and CDR2 SVGAGI (reference sequence). The CDR3, as DNA: TGTGCCAGCAGTAACAGGGGGCCCAATCAGCCCCAGCATTTT. Protein product: CASSNRGPNQPQHF.

The J gene is TRBJ2-7, the V gene TRBV5-1; either TRBD1 or TRBD2 may fit D (6 bases each). The CDR3 consists of 19 residues. With 1 base removed from V and 2 bases from J, the gap between germline ends came to 25 bases. Germline loops: CDR1 SGHRS, CDR2 YFSETQ. In DNA, the CDR3 is TGCGCCAGCAGCTTGTTCTCTCGTGAGGGGGGCCGGGAACCCTACGAGCAGTACGTC. This translates into CASSLFSREGGREPYEQYV.

This clonotype occurred many times. This chain joins TRBV12-3 or TRBV12-4 and TRBJ2-1; TRBD1 is a possible D gene (9 bases). The length of the CDR3 is 15 residues. Trimming left V 5 bases short and J 7 bases short, with 18 bases between. CDR3 DNA: TGTGCCAGCAGTCCGGCGGGGGGACAGGGAAATGAGCAGTTCTTC. This encodes CASSPAGGQGNEQFF.

This chain uses TRBV20-1 with TRBJ2-3; D unresolved. The CDR3 totals 11 residues. Trimming stripped 4 bases from V and 4 bases from J, with 6 bases between. Looked up from germline, CDR1 is DFQATT and CDR2 is SNEGSKA (reference sequence). The DNA of the CDR3 is TGCAGTGCTAATGGCGCAGATACGCAGTATTTT. It is translated as CSANGADTQYF.

V gene TRBV6-2 or TRBV6-3 combines with J gene TRBJ2-5; possibly TRBD2 for D (6 bases). Germline V gene sequence: CDR1 MNHEY, CDR2 SVGEGT. The length of the CDR3 is 15 residues. Trimming shortened V by 6 bases and J by 2 bases, and 16 bases separated the two germline ends. The CDR3: CASSSWERVQETQYF. Written as DNA, the CDR3 is TGTGCCAGCAGCTCCTGGGAGCGGGTACAAGAGACCCAGTACTTC.

This clonotype was detected many times. The chain carries TRBV5-1 and TRBJ2-3; 8 bases are shared with TRBD1. This CDR3 has 15 amino acids. CDR1 is SGHRS and CDR2 is YFSETQ in the germline V gene. After removal of 4 bases from V and 4 bases from J, the junction contained 8 bases not matched to a gene. The DNA for the CDR3 is TGCGCCAGCAGCCCGGGACAGGATAGGGCAGATACGCAGTATTTT. Translation: CASSPGQDRADTQYF.

The chain carries TRBV6-5 and TRBJ2-1, with D maybe TRBD2 (5 bases). V lost 7 bases and J lost 1, with 17 bases in between. Germline V gene sequence: CDR1 MNHEY, CDR2 SVGAGI. There are 16 residues in the CDR3. CDR3 sequence reads: CASTTRGIRSYNEQFF. CDR3 coding DNA: TGTGCCAGCACCACTCGAGGGATCCGGTCCTACAATGAGCAGTTCTTC.

The V gene is TRBV6-1, the J gene TRBJ2-7; a possible D gene is TRBD1 (5 bases). The CDR3 runs 13 residues. The germline gives CDR1 MNHNS, CDR2 SASEGT. With 1 base removed from V and 3 bases from J, the gap between germline ends came to 7 bases. The CDR3 sequence is CASSEGGSYEQYV. The CDR3 bases are TGTGCCAGCAGTGAAGGGGGCAGCTACGAGCAGTACGTC.

V and J are TRBV25-1 and TRBJ2-3; D is perhaps TRBD2 (7 bases). The CDR3 sequence is 15 residues long. Trimming took 2 bases from V and 4 from J, leaving 13 bases between them. Per germline, CDR1 MGHDK and CDR2 SYGVNS. This chain's CDR3 is CASSEGEGDADTQYF. The CDR3 nucleotides read TGTGCCAGCAGTGAAGGGGAGGGGGATGCAGATACGCAGTATTTT.

This clonotype occurred a few times. In DNA form, the CDR3 reads TGTGCCAGCAGTCCAGCCAACTCTGGGGCCAACGTCCTGACTTTC. This sequence encodes CASSPANSGANVLTF. J is TRBJ2-6 and V is TRBV28; unclear D gene. From germline, CDR1 is MDHEN and CDR2 SYDVKM. Trimming took off 5 bases at V and 0 bases at J, with 8 bases between the two ends. The CDR3 sequence is 15 residues long.

V gene TRBV2 combines with J gene TRBJ2-7, with 8 bases identical to TRBD1. J was trimmed by 2 bases and V by 4 bases; bases with no gene match: 10. Germline V gene sequence: CDR1 SNHLY, CDR2 FYNNEI. This CDR3 region has 16 residues. In DNA, the CDR3 is TGTGCCAGCAGTGCGCCCCGGACAGGGAAGACCTACGAGCAGTACTTC. Protein product: CASSAPRTGKTYEQYF.

This clonotype was observed at least ten times. The V call is TRBV5-6, the J call TRBJ2-3; 7 bases fit TRBD1. The V gene's germline CDR1 is SGHDT and CDR2 YYEEEE. This CDR3 spans 15 amino acids. V shed 0 bases and J 1 base; nucleotides not matched to a gene: 2. The DNA for the CDR3 is TGTGCCAGCAGCTTGGGACAGGGCCGCACAGATACGCAGTATTTT. Translating it yields CASSLGQGRTDTQYF. Together with reference TRBV5-6 and TRBJ2-3, the CDR3 gives the full variable domain: DAGVTQSPTHLIKTRGQQVTLRCSPKSGHDTVSWYQQALGQGPQFIFQYYEEEERQRGNFPDRFSGHQFPNYSSELNVNALLLGDSALYLCASSLGQGRTDTQYFGPGTRLTVL.

Here the CDR3 DNA reads TGCGCCAGCAGCTGGACAGGGGGCGCAGATGGCTACACCTTC. It yields the protein CASSWTGGADGYTF. The J gene is TRBJ1-2, the V gene TRBV5-1; 11 positions agree with TRBD1. There are 14 residues in the CDR3. Germline V lookup: CDR1 SGHRS, CDR2 YFSETQ. J lost 6 bases, V lost 3 bases, and 4 bases had no gene match.

The sample holds a few counts of this clonotype. This sequence joins TRBV11-3 and TRBJ2-1, with 7 bases matching TRBD2. The CDR3 loop spans 14 amino acids. V was pared by 5 bases and J by 5 bases, with 6 bases of the junction left unmatched. Germline CDR1 SGHNT, CDR2 YENEEA. CDR3 loop: CASSPTAGDNEQFF. Written as DNA, the CDR3 is TGTGCCAGCAGCCCTACGGCGGGGGACAATGAGCAGTTCTTC.